These 7 T cell receptor beta chains were all obtained from the same sample, sequenced in a study of T-cell memory formation after mild COVID-19 (dated by TCRdb to the early 2020s). The library was built by means of 5' RACE. The listed sequencing device is Illumina NovaSeq 6000. The public reads were reprocessed in TCRdb via fastp at Q25 and MiXCR, keeping in-frame beta chains. Every distinct CDR3 protein forms one entry, paired with its most common genes and DNA. In all, the sample holds around 300,000 distinct CDR3 sequences, and around 8% of those were seen once. Roughly 23% of the sample is in the top ten clones. Input material: PBMCs or a T cell subset sorted from them (not recorded which). These receptor sequences come from a man between 18 and 35 years old who had mild COVID-19 (a few samples of this study predate the infection). The sample titles of this study are shuffled in the database, so cell type and time point are left out; the donor was told from shared clones.

The chain joins TRBV4-1 to TRBJ1-6; unclear D gene. V was shortened by 1 base and J by 3 bases, with 4 bases between the two germline ends. CDR3 size: 14 residues. From germline, CDR1 is MGHRA and CDR2 YSYEKL. CDR3 DNA sequence: TGCGCCAGCAGCCAAGCCAGCTATAATTCACCCCTCCACTTT. Amino acid sequence: CASSQASYNSPLHF.

This rearrangement joins TRBV7-2 to TRBJ2-1; 9 nucleotides line up with TRBD2. The CDR3 length is 17 residues. Trimming took 4 bases from V and 9 from J; bases not matched to a gene: 16. Germline V gene sequence: CDR1 SGHTA, CDR2 FQGNSA. CDR3 in amino acids: CASSSTRGGAKFGEQFF. The DNA of the CDR3 is TGTGCCAGCAGCTCCACTCGCGGGGGGGCTAAGTTTGGTGAGCAGTTCTTC.

V gene TRBV7-2 combines with J gene TRBJ1-2; 8 bases fit TRBD1. The CDR3 length is 11 residues. Germline V lookup: CDR1 SGHTA, CDR2 FQGNSA. The CDR3 DNA follows: TGTGGGACAGGGAGTACCTATGGCTACACCTTC. It translates to CGTGSTYGYTF.

This clonotype was detected a few times. This chain's CDR3 is CASSENYEQFF. As DNA, the CDR3 is TGTGCCAGCAGTGAAAACTATGAGCAGTTCTTC. The chain joins TRBV2 to TRBJ2-1; unclear D gene. The length of the CDR3 is 11 residues. The ends were cut back, 2 bases at V and 8 bases at J, with 4 bases in the middle. Germline lookup yields CDR1 SNHLY and CDR2 FYNNEI.

The V gene is TRBV4-3, the J gene TRBJ1-2; a weak D match, TRBD1 (5 bases). The CDR3 consists of 13 residues. Trimming stripped 1 base from V and 4 bases from J, with 7 bases between. Looked up from germline, CDR1 is LGHNA and CDR2 is YSLEER. The CDR3 DNA sequence: TGCGCCAGCAGCCAAGTGGGGCCCTATGGCTACACCTTC. This sequence encodes CASSQVGPYGYTF.

This clonotype was counted many times. The chain joins TRBV5-1 to TRBJ2-1, with TRBD1 as a possible D gene (7 bases). CDR3 length: 16 amino acids. CDR1 SGHRS and CDR2 YFSETQ come from the germline V gene. Trimming took off 3 bases at V and 9 bases at J, with 22 bases between the two ends. The CDR3 is CASSSEPGGTVSEQFF. The CDR3 nucleotides are TGCGCCAGCAGCTCCGAACCGGGCGGGACAGTCAGTGAGCAGTTCTTC. Full variable domain (rest looked up from reference TRBV5-1 and TRBJ2-1): KAGVTQTPRYLIKTRGQQVTLSCSPISGHRSVSWYQQTPGQGLQFLFEYFSETQRNKGNFPGRFSGRQFSNSRSEMNVSTLELGDSALYLCASSSEPGGTVSEQFFGPGTRLTVL.

This clonotype was recorded a few times. This chain links TRBV24-1 with TRBJ2-7; the D gene is possibly TRBD1 (6 bases). Trimming took off 1 base at V and 12 bases at J, with 21 bases between the two ends. From germline, CDR1 is KGHDR and CDR2 SFDVKD. The CDR3 contains 15 residues. CDR3 sequence: CATSDFEGERSRGYF. The CDR3 coding sequence is TGTGCCACCAGTGATTTCGAAGGGGAAAGAAGCAGGGGGTACTTC.